This T cell receptor (beta chain) was recovered during a study of beta chain features in type 1 diabetes. V was pared by 3 bases and J by 5 bases, with 5 bases of the junction left unmatched. CDR3 size: 14 residues. Germline V CDR1 and CDR2: MNHEY, SMNVEV (reference sequence). Overall study findings and caveats: Small HLA sub-analyses could not settle whether HLA shapes TCRB rearrangement.

Expressed TCRB transcripts were sequenced, since all the RNA that had been isolated was reverse transcribed. Naive, central memory and regulatory T cell samples came to a mean of approximately 4 million reads. Profiled with immunoSEQ multiplex PCR; TCRdb holds only in-frame clones, not every one. This sample carries roughly 400,000 clones, about 15% of them seen once, and the ten largest clones take roughly 0.035%. On this clone: Its target is unknown.

Sample: naive CD4+ T cells from blood. The V gene is TRBV27, the J gene TRBJ1-1, with TRBD1 matching 8 bases. The receptor's source is a man aged 30-40 years in good health. The CDR3 DNA reads TGTGCCAGCAGTTTGGACAGGGTGGGGACTGAAGCTTTCTTT. Translated, it gives CASSLDRVGTEAFF.